This T cell receptor (beta chain) was recorded in a study of spatial heterogeneity in lung cancer. About the study: Detected sequences consistently included more beta-chain ones than alpha-chain ones.

Time point indicated: sample taken at primary tumor resection. In each case, whole RNA from tumor, nontumor lung or frozen PBMC was sequenced unsorted. A total of around 76 untreated early-stage non-small cell lung cancer patients served as donors. TCRdb recomputed calls from the 5' RACE reads with MiXCR, one row per CDR3 protein. The sample has some 70,000 distinct CDR3 sequences, more than 10% seen once. This clonotype was picked up a small number of times. The origin of this receptor is a male donor with early-stage non-small cell lung cancer. The sequenced sample was PBMCs, obtained at surgery.

CDR3 region: CASSLAGINGYTF. The CDR3 bases are TGCGCCAGCAGCTTGGCAGGGATAAATGGCTACACCTTC. The chain combines TRBV5-1 with TRBJ1-2, with D possibly TRBD1 on 5 matching bases. CDR3 length: 13 residues. Per the germline V gene, CDR1 is SGHRS and CDR2 is YFSETQ. Trimming shortened V by 0 bases and J by 6 bases, and 9 bases separated the two germline ends.